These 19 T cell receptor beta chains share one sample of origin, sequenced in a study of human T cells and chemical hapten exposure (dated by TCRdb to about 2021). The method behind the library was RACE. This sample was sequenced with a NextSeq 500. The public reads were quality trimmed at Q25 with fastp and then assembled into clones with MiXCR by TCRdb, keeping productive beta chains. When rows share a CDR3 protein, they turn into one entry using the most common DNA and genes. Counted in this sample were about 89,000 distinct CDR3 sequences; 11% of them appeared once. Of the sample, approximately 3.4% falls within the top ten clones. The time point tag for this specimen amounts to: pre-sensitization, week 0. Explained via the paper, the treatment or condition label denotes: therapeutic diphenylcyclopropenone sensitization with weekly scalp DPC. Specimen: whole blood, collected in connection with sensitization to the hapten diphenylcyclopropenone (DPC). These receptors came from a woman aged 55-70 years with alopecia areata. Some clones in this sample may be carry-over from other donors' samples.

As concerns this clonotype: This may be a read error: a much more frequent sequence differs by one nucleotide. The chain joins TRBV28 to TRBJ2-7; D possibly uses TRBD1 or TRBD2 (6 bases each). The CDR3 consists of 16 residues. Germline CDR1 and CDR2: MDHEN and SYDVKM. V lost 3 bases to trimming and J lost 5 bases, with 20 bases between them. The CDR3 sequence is CASSFPSYRDFNEQYF. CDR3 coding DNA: TGTGCCAGCAGTTTCCCGAGTTACAGGGACTTCAACGAGCAGTACTTC.

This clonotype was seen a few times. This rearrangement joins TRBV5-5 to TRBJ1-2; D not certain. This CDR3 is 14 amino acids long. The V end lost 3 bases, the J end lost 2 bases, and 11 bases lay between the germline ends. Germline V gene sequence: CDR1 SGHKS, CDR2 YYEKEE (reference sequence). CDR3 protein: CASSSVGLNYGYTF. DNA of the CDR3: TGTGCCAGCAGCTCGGTAGGATTGAACTATGGCTACACCTTC.

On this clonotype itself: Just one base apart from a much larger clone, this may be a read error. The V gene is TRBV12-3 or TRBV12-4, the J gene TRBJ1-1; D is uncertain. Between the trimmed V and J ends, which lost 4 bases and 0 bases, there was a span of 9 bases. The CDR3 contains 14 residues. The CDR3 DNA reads TGTGCCAGCAGTTCCTCCGTGATGAACACTGAAGCTTTCTTT. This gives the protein CASSSSVMNTEAFF.

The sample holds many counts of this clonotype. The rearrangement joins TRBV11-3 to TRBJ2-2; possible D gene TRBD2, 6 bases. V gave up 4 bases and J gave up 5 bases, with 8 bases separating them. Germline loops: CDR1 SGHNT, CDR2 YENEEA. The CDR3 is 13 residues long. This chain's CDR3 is CASSSGLTGELFF. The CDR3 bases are TGTGCCAGCAGCTCGGGACTGACCGGGGAGCTGTTTTTT.

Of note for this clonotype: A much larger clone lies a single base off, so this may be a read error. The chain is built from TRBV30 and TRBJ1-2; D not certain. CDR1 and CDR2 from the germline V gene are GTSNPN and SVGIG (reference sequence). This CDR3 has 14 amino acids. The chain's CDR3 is CAWSVRQWSYGHTF. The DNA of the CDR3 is TGTGCCTGGAGTGTGCGGCAGTGGAGCTATGGCCACACCTTC. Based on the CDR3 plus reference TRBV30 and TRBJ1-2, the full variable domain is SQTIHQWPATLVQPVGSPLSLECTVEGTSNPNLYWYRQAAGRGLQLLFYSVGIGQISSEVPQNLSASRPQDRQFILSSKKLLLSDSGFYLCAWSVRQWSYGHTFGSGTRLTVV.

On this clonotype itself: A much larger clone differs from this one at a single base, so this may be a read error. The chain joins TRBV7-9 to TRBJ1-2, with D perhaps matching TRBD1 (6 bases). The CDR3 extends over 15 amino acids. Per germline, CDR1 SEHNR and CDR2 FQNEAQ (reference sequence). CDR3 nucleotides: TGTGCCAGCAGCTTATCGGACAGTTCAAGCTATGACTACACCTTC. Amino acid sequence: CASSLSDSSSYDYTF.

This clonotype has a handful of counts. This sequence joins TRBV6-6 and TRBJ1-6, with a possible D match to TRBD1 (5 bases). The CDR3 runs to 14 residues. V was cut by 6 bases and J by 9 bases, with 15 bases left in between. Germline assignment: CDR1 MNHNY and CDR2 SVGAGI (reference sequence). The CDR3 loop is CASRRDHGSSPLHF. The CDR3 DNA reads TGTGCCAGCAGACGGGACCATGGGAGTTCACCCCTCCACTTT.

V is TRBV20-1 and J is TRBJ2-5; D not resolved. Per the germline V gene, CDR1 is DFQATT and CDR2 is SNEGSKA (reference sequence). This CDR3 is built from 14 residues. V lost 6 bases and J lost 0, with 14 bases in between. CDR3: CSAPRTVDQETQYF. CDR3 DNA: TGCAGTGCGCCCAGGACGGTAGACCAAGAGACCCAGTACTTC.

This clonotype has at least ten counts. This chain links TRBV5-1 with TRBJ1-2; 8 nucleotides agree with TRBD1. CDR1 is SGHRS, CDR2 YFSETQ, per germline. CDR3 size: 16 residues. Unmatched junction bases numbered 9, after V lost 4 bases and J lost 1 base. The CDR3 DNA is TGCGCCAGCAGCGCCGGTGGACAGGGCCTTAACTATGGCTACACCTTC. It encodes CASSAGGQGLNYGYTF.

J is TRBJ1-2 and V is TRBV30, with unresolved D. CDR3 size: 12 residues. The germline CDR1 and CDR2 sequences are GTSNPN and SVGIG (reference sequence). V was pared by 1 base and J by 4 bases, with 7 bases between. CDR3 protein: CAWSGGGYGYTF. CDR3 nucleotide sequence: TGTGCCTGGAGTGGGGGTGGCTATGGCTACACCTTC. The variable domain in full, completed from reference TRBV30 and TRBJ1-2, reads SQTIHQWPATLVQPVGSPLSLECTVEGTSNPNLYWYRQAAGRGLQLLFYSVGIGQISSEVPQNLSASRPQDRQFILSSKKLLLSDSGFYLCAWSGGGYGYTFGSGTRLTVV.

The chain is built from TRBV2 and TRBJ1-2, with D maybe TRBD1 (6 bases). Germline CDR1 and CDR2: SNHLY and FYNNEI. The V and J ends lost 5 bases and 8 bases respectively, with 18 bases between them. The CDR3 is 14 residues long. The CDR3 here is CASSTRQARGGYTF. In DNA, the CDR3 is TGTGCCAGCAGTACGAGACAGGCCCGTGGGGGCTACACCTTC.

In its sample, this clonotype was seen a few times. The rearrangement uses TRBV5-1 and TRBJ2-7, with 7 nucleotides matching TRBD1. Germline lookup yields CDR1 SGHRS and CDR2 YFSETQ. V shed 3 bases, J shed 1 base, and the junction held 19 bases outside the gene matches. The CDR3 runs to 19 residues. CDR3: CASSYHQRAREGASYEQYF. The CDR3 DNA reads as TGCGCCAGCAGCTACCATCAGAGGGCCAGAGAGGGGGCATCCTACGAGCAGTACTTC. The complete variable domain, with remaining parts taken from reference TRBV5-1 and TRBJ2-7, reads KAGVTQTPRYLIKTRGQQVTLSCSPISGHRSVSWYQQTPGQGLQFLFEYFSETQRNKGNFPGRFSGRQFSNSRSEMNVSTLELGDSALYLCASSYHQRAREGASYEQYFGPGTRLTVT.

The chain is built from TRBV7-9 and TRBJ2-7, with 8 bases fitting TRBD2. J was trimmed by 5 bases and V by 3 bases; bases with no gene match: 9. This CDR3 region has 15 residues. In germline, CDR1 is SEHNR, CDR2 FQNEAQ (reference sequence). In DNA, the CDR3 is TGTGCCAGCAGCTTTTGGTCTAGCGGGTTGAACGAGCAGTACTTC. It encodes CASSFWSSGLNEQYF.

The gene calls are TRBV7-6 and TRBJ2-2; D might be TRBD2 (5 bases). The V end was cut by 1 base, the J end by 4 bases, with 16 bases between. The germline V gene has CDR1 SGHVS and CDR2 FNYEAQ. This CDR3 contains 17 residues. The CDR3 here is CASSLVGGVLSTGELFF. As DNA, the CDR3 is TGTGCCAGCAGCTTAGTAGGAGGCGTACTATCCACCGGGGAGCTGTTTTTT.

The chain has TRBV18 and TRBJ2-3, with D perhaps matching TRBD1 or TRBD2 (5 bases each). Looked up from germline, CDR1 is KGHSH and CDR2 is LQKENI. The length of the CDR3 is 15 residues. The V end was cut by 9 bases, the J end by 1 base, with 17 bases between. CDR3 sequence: CASRIGTDRTDTQYF. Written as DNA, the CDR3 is TGTGCCAGTCGAATCGGGACGGACCGCACAGATACGCAGTATTTT.

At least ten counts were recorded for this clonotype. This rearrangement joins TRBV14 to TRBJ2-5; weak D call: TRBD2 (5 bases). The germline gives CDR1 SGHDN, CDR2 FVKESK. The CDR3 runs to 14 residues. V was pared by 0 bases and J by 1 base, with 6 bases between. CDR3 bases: TGTGCCAGCAGCCAAGAGGGGAGCCAAGAGACCCAGTACTTC. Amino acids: CASSQEGSQETQYF.

The CDR3, as DNA: TGTGCCATCAGTCCTGTTGGGCTCGAGCAGTACTTC. Translation: CAISPVGLEQYF. The gene calls are TRBV10-3 and TRBJ2-7; D is uncertain. In germline, CDR1 is ENHRY, CDR2 SYGVKD. The CDR3 is 12 residues long. Trimming took 5 bases from V and 6 from J, leaving 11 bases between them.

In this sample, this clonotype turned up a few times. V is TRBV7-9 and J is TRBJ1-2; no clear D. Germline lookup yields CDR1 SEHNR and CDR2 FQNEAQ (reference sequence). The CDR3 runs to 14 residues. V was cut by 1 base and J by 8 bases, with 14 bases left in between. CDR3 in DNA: TGTGCCAGCAGCTTAGGGCAACCCGGAGAAGGCTACACCTTC. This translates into CASSLGQPGEGYTF. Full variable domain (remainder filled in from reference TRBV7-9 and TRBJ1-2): DTGVSQNPRHKITKRGQNVTFRCDPISEHNRLYWYRQTLGQGPEFLTYFQNEAQLEKSRLLSDRFSAERPKGSFSTLEIQRTEQGDSAMYLCASSLGQPGEGYTFGSGTRLTVV.

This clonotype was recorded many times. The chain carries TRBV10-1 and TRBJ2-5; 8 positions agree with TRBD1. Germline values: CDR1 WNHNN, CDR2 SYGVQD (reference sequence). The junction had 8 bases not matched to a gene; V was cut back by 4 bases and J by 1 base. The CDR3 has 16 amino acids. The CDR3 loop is CASSGRPGTGQETQYF. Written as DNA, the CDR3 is TGCGCCAGCAGTGGACGACCTGGGACAGGCCAAGAGACCCAGTACTTC.